Sequencing of this T cell receptor (beta chain) was carried out in a study of shared clonotypes between healthy human individuals (dated by TCRdb to about 2020). Turning to the overall study: A couple of women and three men aged 18 to 49 years were included in the cohort. To increase sequencing depth and limit assay-specific biases, different laboratories used diverse techniques to prepare libraries and sequence TCR repertoires. To estimate repertoire size and how much clonotypes are shared between individuals, the study performed deep sequencing of blood TCR repertoires from roughly five healthy adults. Each donor's leukapheresis produced roughly between roughly 0.85 and 10 billion PBMCs. For each donor, three plates each were used for CD4 naive and CD4 memory, two plates were used for CD8 naive, and one plate was used for CD8 memory. Broad study findings and their caveats: Naive subsets generally had larger estimated clonotype richness than memory subsets did. The genetic and exposure-history diversity represented was limited by the small number of donors. Sampling was restricted to blood, and TCR repertoires in tissue are likely to differ from TCR repertoires in blood. Incomplete sequencing was indicated by rarefaction of sorted-subset datasets, despite the large sequencing depth. Across a handful of donors, around 5% of naive CD4, around 3.3% of naive CD8, roughly 2.3% of memory CD4, and approximately 0.4% of memory CD8 clonotypes were shared. Based on pairwise subsampling, the degree of clonotype sharing among donors was expected to be affected by sequencing depth. Compared with non-shared clonotypes, clonotypes shared by all four sorted-subset donors had higher generation probabilities.

The donors were healthy, HIV-negative adults with no recently reported acute infections or vaccinations. Every donor was a Caucasian adult residing in Nashville, Tennessee, USA. CD4+ T cells were enriched by magnetic negative selection; naive cells were then positively selected on CD45RA, and the negative fraction formed the memory subset. After blood collection by leukapheresis, PBMCs were isolated using Ficoll-Histopaque density gradient centrifugation and then cryopreserved in the vapor phase of liquid nitrogen. Analytical flow cytometry was used to check the purity and quantity of every magnetically sorted T cell population. Genomic DNA was isolated from every sorted fraction and measured by UV absorbance on a Nanodrop 2000c. This clone has just one count. There is no known antigen for this receptor. There are no base qualities to consult, and no much larger clone falls within one base. Using the deep immunoSEQ assay, TCR CDR3 regions were amplified from genomic DNA by multiplex PCR. Genomic DNA extracted from each cell subset was distributed evenly over all wells of several immunoSEQ 96-well plates, and each plate served as one replicate. For sorted subsets, each replicate PCR was loaded with 200 ng genomic DNA, equivalent to roughly 30,000 T cell genomes. Purified libraries were quantified with a Qubit 3.0 fluorometer, sized on a Bioanalyzer 2100, and re-quantified with the KAPA Library Quantification kit. Every immunoSEQ 96-well plate was sequenced on a separate single-read 150-cycle Illumina NextSeq 550 flow cell. Processing in the source paper ran as follows. The immunoSEQ output contained only junctional sequences without quality scores, so filtering could not match that applied to full-length reads. To assign V/J genes and CDR3, sequences were annotated against IMGT germline references using PyIR, a Python wrapper for IgBLAST v1.9. Reads were filtered out if the reads had weak V/J assignments (E-value above 1e-6), no CDR3, stop codons, out-of-frame junctions, or ambiguous translated residues. V3J clonotypes were defined as sequences sharing the same inferred V gene, J gene, and CDR3 amino acid sequence. Percentage overlap between repertoires was computed as shared unique clonotypes divided by the size of the smaller repertoire. RTK rarefaction, the Chao1 estimator, and Recon v2.1 estimates of unobserved clonotypes were used to assess repertoire richness. OLGA was used to compute generation probabilities for all TCRbeta clonotypes that the gDNA method yielded from several donors. The source is immuneACCESS, and TCRdb retained only in-frame sequences with V and J called. Part of the clones is not carried over; for the studies checked, unresolved V genes explain less than half of this, and the remainder is unexplained. V and J calls and clone size are copied from that table; D and trimming were computed from the DNA. In this sample the table shows some 1.5 million clones, more than 95% of which occur a single time. The leading ten clones occupy roughly 1.2% of the sample.

Reading the germline V gene gives CDR1 SNHLY and CDR2 FYNNEI. Spanning cysteine to phenylalanine, the CDR3 consists of 14 amino acids. Only the CDR3 portion is preserved as DNA: 42 bases, with reading frame beginning at the first base. V was cut back by 6 bases and J by 0 bases, leaving a gap of 10 bases between them. Sequencing used naive CD4+ T cells sorted from blood. The sample's cell subset or site label, in plain terms: CD45RA+ positively selected. The chain joins TRBV2 to TRBJ2-3; the D gene is perhaps TRBD1 or TRBD2, as each covers 6 bases. The clonotype comes from a man aged 25 to 40 in good health. This receptor carries the CDR3 CASRGGTSTDTQYF. The base sequence is TGTGCCAGCAGAGGGGGGACCAGCACAGATACGCAGTATTTT.